The 9 T cell receptor beta chains given below trace back to one sample, sequenced in a study of spatial heterogeneity in lung cancer (dated by TCRdb to the late 2010s). Libraries were built with 5' RACE. Sequencer: NextSeq 500. Through fastp at Q25 and MiXCR, TCRdb rebuilt clones from the public reads, retaining in-frame beta chains. All rows with the same CDR3 protein become a single entry with the most common DNA and genes. A total of about 43,000 distinct CDR3 sequences appear in this sample, approximately 22% of them only once. Roughly 6.5% of the sample rests with the top ten. Taken with the paper, the label for time point translates to: blood at routine non-recurrence follow-up after resection. The source was PBMCs, collected at follow-up. The receptors come from a female donor with early-stage non-small cell lung cancer.

Only a few counts were recorded for this clonotype. The V gene is TRBV5-1, the J gene TRBJ1-2; D is unclear. The CDR3 length is 13 residues. V lost 6 bases to trimming and J lost 6 bases, with 15 bases between them. Germline CDR1 SGHRS, CDR2 YFSETQ. The CDR3 protein is CASKYLVSDGYTF. The CDR3 DNA sequence: TGCGCCAGCAAATACCTAGTCAGCGATGGCTACACCTTC.

This chain links TRBV7-9 with TRBJ2-5; D may be TRBD2 (5 bases). This CDR3 region has 14 residues. The germline V gene encodes CDR1 SEHNR and CDR2 FQNEAQ (reference sequence). Trimming pared 4 bases from V and 4 bases from J, leaving 13 bases between. The CDR3 sequence: CASSSGGIRETQYF. In DNA form, the CDR3 reads TGTGCCAGCAGCTCTGGAGGAATCCGAGAGACCCAGTACTTC.

This chain connects TRBV18 to TRBJ2-5, with 7 bases lining up with TRBD1. This CDR3 spans 14 amino acids. Per germline, CDR1 KGHSH and CDR2 LQKENI. Trimming at V came to 4 bases and at J to 1 base, leaving 3 bases not matched to a gene. The CDR3 spells CASSLRQGQETQYF. The CDR3 DNA is TGTGCCAGCTCACTACGACAGGGCCAAGAGACCCAGTACTTC.

The V and J genes are TRBV3-1 and TRBJ2-1, with unresolved D. The CDR3 extends over 15 amino acids. V was trimmed by 0 bases and J by 2 bases, leaving 8 bases between them. CDR1 and CDR2 from the germline V gene are LGHDT and YNNKEL (reference sequence). The CDR3 region has the DNA TGTGCCAGCAGCCAAGACCCACTTACCTACAATGAGCAGTTCTTC. Protein product: CASSQDPLTYNEQFF.

The table lists this clonotype with many counts. This chain connects TRBV4-2 to TRBJ2-2, with D tentatively TRBD1 or TRBD2 (5 bases each). Trimming pared 4 bases from V and 4 bases from J, leaving 13 bases between. CDR1 is LGHNA, CDR2 YNFKEQ, per germline. CDR3 length: 15 amino acids. In nucleotides, the CDR3 is TGTGCCAGCAGCCTGAGTGGGGGAATCACCGGGGAGCTGTTTTTT. Translating gives CASSLSGGITGELFF.

The rearrangement links TRBV7-6 to TRBJ2-1, with 7 bases aligning to TRBD2. Germline trimming cut 7 bases from V and 4 bases from J; bases unmatched to any gene: 16. The CDR3 totals 17 residues. Per the germline V gene, CDR1 is SGHVS and CDR2 is FNYEAQ. The DNA of the CDR3 is TGTGCCAGCACTTTATCGGGTGGGCTAGCGGTTTACAATGAGCAGTTCTTC. Amino acid sequence: CASTLSGGLAVYNEQFF.

This clonotype was detected ten times or more. The genes are TRBV3-1 and TRBJ2-7; no definite D call. CDR1 and CDR2 from the germline V gene are LGHDT and YNNKEL (reference sequence). V was pared by 6 bases and J by 2 bases, with 17 bases between. This CDR3 is built from 15 residues. The CDR3 sequence is CASSGKEGKAYEQYF. The CDR3 bases are TGTGCCAGCAGTGGAAAAGAAGGGAAAGCCTACGAGCAGTACTTC.

The table lists this clonotype with a few counts. The chain links TRBV4-1 to TRBJ2-3, with D perhaps TRBD1 or TRBD2 (6 bases each). Germline V gene lookup returns CDR1 MGHRA and CDR2 YSYEKL. This CDR3 is 19 amino acids long. Trimming stripped 2 bases from V and 2 bases from J, with 23 bases between. The CDR3 region is CASSQMALGGRSYTDTQYF. The DNA of the CDR3 is TGCGCCAGCAGCCAAATGGCGTTAGGGGGGCGGTCCTACACAGATACGCAGTATTTT.

The V call is TRBV7-3, the J call TRBJ2-3; D is unresolved. Germline V lookup: CDR1 SGHTA, CDR2 FQGTGA. CDR3 size: 13 residues. V dropped 3 bases and J dropped 3 bases, with 7 bases sitting between them. The CDR3 loop is CASSLLQTDTQYF. CDR3 nucleotide sequence: TGTGCCAGCAGCTTGTTGCAGACAGATACGCAGTATTTT. The whole variable domain, filled in from reference TRBV7-3 and TRBJ2-3, reads GAGVSQTPSNKVTEKGKYVELRCDPISGHTALYWYRQSLGQGPEFLIYFQGTGAADDSGLPNDRFFAVRPEGSVSTLKIQRTERGDSAVYLCASSLLQTDTQYFGPGTRLTVL.